The 21 T cell receptor beta chains presented below share a single source sample, sequenced in a study of T cell responses to AZD1222 COVID-19 vaccine. Profiled with immunoSEQ multiplex PCR; TCRdb holds only in-frame clones, not every one. The repertoire holds around 86,000 clones, with 90% as singletons. The sample consisted of peripheral blood, taken on day 0 of AZD1222 vaccination. These receptor sequences come from an adult in good health.

The chain is built from TRBV7-6 and TRBJ2-1; D gene unclear. Germline assignment: CDR1 SGHVS and CDR2 FNYEAQ. There are 17 residues in the CDR3. Trimming took 5 bases from V and 0 from J, leaving 17 bases between them. This CDR3 is CASSPNTVLSSYNEQFF. CDR3 nucleotide sequence: TGTGCCAGCAGCCCGAATACGGTGTTGAGCTCCTACAATGAGCAGTTCTTC.

The chain has TRBV5-1 and TRBJ1-6; 10 bases agree with TRBD1. This CDR3 contains 16 residues. The V gene's germline CDR1 is SGHRS and CDR2 YFSETQ. The J segment lost 7 bases and the V segment lost 5 bases, leaving 9 bases of the junction unmatched. CDR3 residues: CASRSGQGSQNSPLHF. The CDR3 DNA is TGCGCCAGCAGGTCGGGACAGGGGTCACAGAATTCACCCCTCCACTTT.

In its sample, this clone was seen a few times. In nucleotides, the CDR3 is TGTGCCAGCAGTTTAGCCGGGACAGGTAACGATGAGCAGTTCTTC. This translates into CASSLAGTGNDEQFF. This chain joins TRBV27 and TRBJ2-1; 8 nucleotides line up with TRBD1. Germline values: CDR1 MNHEY, CDR2 SMNVEV (reference sequence). The junction had 8 bases not matched to a gene; V was cut back by 2 bases and J by 8 bases. The CDR3 extends over 15 amino acids.

The chain carries TRBV5-8 and TRBJ1-3; 7 nucleotides line up with TRBD1. The CDR3 has 14 amino acids. Germline lookup yields CDR1 SGHTS and CDR2 YDEGEE. The V segment lost 4 bases and the J segment 4 bases; nucleotides outside the gene matches: 5. The CDR3 nucleotides are TGTGCCAGCAGCATGAGACAGGGAGGAAACACCATATATTTT. It codes for CASSMRQGGNTIYF.

The chain couples TRBV9 to TRBJ2-3, with 13 bases identical to TRBD2. V trimming: 2 bases; J trimming: 5 bases; junction bases outside the gene matches: 11. Germline CDR1 is SGDLS and CDR2 is YYNGEE. This CDR3 spans 18 amino acids. CDR3 DNA: TGTGCCAGCAGCGTTAGTCCGGGACTAGCGGGGAGAGTAGATACGCAGTATTTT. As protein: CASSVSPGLAGRVDTQYF.

The rearrangement uses TRBV7-9 and TRBJ2-1, with D possibly being TRBD2 (7 bases). The CDR3 has 16 residues. Germline values: CDR1 SEHNR, CDR2 FQNEAQ (reference sequence). The germline V and J ends were trimmed by 5 bases and 3 bases, with 17 bases remaining between them. For the CDR3, the DNA is TGTGCCAGCAGCGGGGGGGCCGTCCTCCTCTACAATGAGCAGTTCTTC. It translates to CASSGGAVLLYNEQFF.

The V gene is TRBV7-2, the J gene TRBJ1-5; tentatively, D is TRBD1 (6 bases). V lost 1 base and J 5 bases, leaving 6 bases between the germline ends. Germline CDR1 reads SGHTA; CDR2 reads FQGNSA. The CDR3 loop spans 13 amino acids. The CDR3 reads CASSLDRDQPQHF. The CDR3, as DNA: TGTGCCAGCAGCTTAGACAGGGATCAGCCCCAGCATTTT.

The rearrangement joins TRBV6-2 or TRBV6-3 to TRBJ1-2; weak D call: TRBD1 (5 bases). The CDR3 covers 11 residues. Deletions cut 5 bases from V and 8 bases from J, with 9 bases between. Germline V lookup: CDR1 MNHEY, CDR2 SVGEGT. CDR3 amino acids: CASSQGGGYTF. The CDR3 DNA is TGTGCCAGCAGTCAGGGTGGAGGCTACACCTTC.

The CDR3 here is CATSREDSGGQETQYF. The CDR3 DNA is TGTGCCACCAGCAGAGAGGATAGCGGGGGCCAAGAGACCCAGTACTTC. This sequence joins TRBV15 and TRBJ2-5; 9 bases fit TRBD2. Germline values: CDR1 LNHNV, CDR2 YYDKDF (reference sequence). The CDR3 runs 16 residues. With 0 bases clipped from V and 1 base from J, the junction kept 3 bases outside the gene matches.

The chain carries TRBV18 and TRBJ1-5; TRBD1 might be the D (5 bases). CDR3 length: 16 residues. Germline CDR1 is KGHSH and CDR2 is LQKENI. V shed 3 bases and J shed 3 bases, with 15 bases lying between them. CDR3 nucleotide sequence: TGTGCCAGCTCACCCCAAGGGGCAGGTTACAATCAGCCCCAGCATTTT. Translated, it gives CASSPQGAGYNQPQHF. Full variable domain (missing parts from reference TRBV18 and TRBJ1-5): NAGVMQNPRHLVRRRGQEARLRCSPMKGHSHVYWYRQLPEEGLKFMVYLQKENIIDESGMPKERFSAEFPKEGPSILRIQQVVRGDSAAYFCASSPQGAGYNQPQHFGDGTRLSIL.

The V and J genes are TRBV7-3 and TRBJ1-1, with 7 bases identical to TRBD1. J gave up 2 bases and V 4 bases, and 7 bases lay outside the gene matches. The germline V gene has CDR1 SGHTA and CDR2 FQGTGA. CDR3 length: 15 amino acids. The CDR3 bases are TGTGCCAGCAGCTCCGGGGGACAGATAAACACTGAAGCTTTCTTT. Translating gives CASSSGGQINTEAFF.

In this sample, this clone turned up a few times. The chain has TRBV18 and TRBJ1-2; TRBD1 is a possible D gene (5 bases). The CDR3 extends over 16 amino acids. Germline values: CDR1 KGHSH, CDR2 LQKENI. Between the trimmed V and J ends, which lost 2 bases and 0 bases, there was a span of 13 bases. The CDR3 is CASSPEIGQANYGYTF. CDR3 DNA sequence: TGTGCCAGCTCACCAGAGATAGGACAAGCTAACTATGGCTACACCTTC.

This chain joins TRBV15 and TRBJ1-1, with TRBD1 matching over 7 bases. The ends lost 8 bases at V and 7 bases at J; junction bases unmatched: 10. The CDR3 covers 13 residues. Per the germline V gene, CDR1 is LNHNV and CDR2 is YYDKDF (reference sequence). For the CDR3, the DNA is TGTGCCACCCGAGGGGGCGGATGGGATGAAGCTTTCTTT. Translated, it gives CATRGGGWDEAFF. Using reference TRBV15 and TRBJ1-1 for the parts outside the CDR3, the full variable domain is DAMVIQNPRYQVTQFGKPVTLSCSQTLNHNVMYWYQQKSSQAPKLLFHYYDKDFNNEADTPDNFQSRRPNTSFCFLDIRSPGLGDTAMYLCATRGGGWDEAFFGQGTRLTVV.

This clone was recorded a few times. The rearrangement links TRBV12-5 to TRBJ1-1, with 7 bases matching TRBD1. In germline, CDR1 is LGHNT, CDR2 FRNRAP. With V trimmed by 6 bases and J by 4 bases, 5 bases remained unmatched. CDR3 length: 13 residues. The DNA for the CDR3 is TGTGCTAGTGGCCTCACAGGGGCCACTGAAGCTTTCTTT. Amino acid sequence: CASGLTGATEAFF.

This clone came up a few times. The rearrangement uses TRBV5-1 and TRBJ1-1; TRBD1 matches 7 bases. CDR1 and CDR2 from the germline V gene are SGHRS and YFSETQ. Trimming took 4 bases from V and 1 from J; bases not matched to a gene: 4. This CDR3 has 14 amino acids. The CDR3 nucleotides read TGCGCCAGCAGCCATGACAGGGCGAACACTGAAGCTTTCTTT. Its protein product is CASSHDRANTEAFF.

V and J are TRBV6-5 and TRBJ1-5; D possibly corresponds to TRBD1 (5 bases). Germline CDR1 reads MNHEY; CDR2 reads SVGAGI. The CDR3 covers 14 residues. V was cut by 0 bases and J by 7 bases, with 10 bases left in between. As DNA, the CDR3 is TGTGCCAGCAGTTACTCGAGCGGGGGGCAGCCCCAGCATTTT. Translating gives CASSYSSGGQPQHF.

This chain links TRBV12-3 or TRBV12-4 with TRBJ2-3; the D gene is possibly TRBD2 (5 bases). The V gene lost 8 bases and the J gene lost 1 base, with 7 bases spanning the gap. The CDR3 runs to 12 residues. The CDR3, as DNA: TGTGCCAGCTCGCGGGGCACAGATACGCAGTATTTT. Translating gives CASSRGTDTQYF.

This clone was seen a handful of times. The sample has other DNA sequences that encode this CDR3 too. The chain is built from TRBV18 and TRBJ1-5; tentative D call: TRBD1 (6 bases). In germline, CDR1 is KGHSH, CDR2 LQKENI. The CDR3 sequence is 14 residues long. Trimming took 2 bases from V and 4 from J, leaving 9 bases between them. The CDR3 nucleotides read TGTGCCAGCTCACCAGGACAGAATAATCAGCCCCAGCATTTT. It translates to CASSPGQNNQPQHF.

The chain joins TRBV5-6 to TRBJ2-5, with 9 bases lining up with TRBD2. Germline V gene sequence: CDR1 SGHDT, CDR2 YYEEEE. Trimming took 0 bases from V and 4 from J; bases not matched to a gene: 4. The CDR3 is 15 residues long. CDR3 loop: CASSLVVSGGETQYF. CDR3 nucleotide sequence: TGTGCCAGCAGCTTGGTTGTTAGCGGGGGAGAGACCCAGTACTTC. Full variable domain (rest looked up from reference TRBV5-6 and TRBJ2-5): DAGVTQSPTHLIKTRGQQVTLRCSPKSGHDTVSWYQQALGQGPQFIFQYYEEEERQRGNFPDRFSGHQFPNYSSELNVNALLLGDSALYLCASSLVVSGGETQYFGPGTRLLVL.

This clone was observed a handful of times. The V call is TRBV11-2, the J call TRBJ1-1; D gene unclear. CDR1 and CDR2 (germline): SGHAT, FQNNGV. The ends were cut back, 5 bases at V and 0 bases at J, with 7 bases in the middle. The CDR3 extends over 13 amino acids. CDR3 bases: TGTGCCAGCAGCCCACAGCTGAACACTGAAGCTTTCTTT. This gives the protein CASSPQLNTEAFF.

The chain is built from TRBV10-3 and TRBJ2-7; 11 bases line up with TRBD2. Per germline, CDR1 ENHRY and CDR2 SYGVKD. The CDR3 runs to 13 residues. The V and J ends lost 10 bases and 0 bases, in that order; junction bases with no gene match: 2. CDR3 DNA: TGTGCCACGGGGACTAGCGGCTCCTACGAGCAGTACTTC. It encodes CATGTSGSYEQYF.